This TCR beta chain stems from a study of T cells after yellow fever vaccination (dated by TCRdb to the late 2010s). Study-level background: The SMART-Seq v4 Ultra Low Input RNA kit was used to prepare libraries from fractions with low cell numbers. Blood was drawn at multiple timepoints before and after primary and secondary immunization, with bulk PBMC replicates and cell subsets isolated. The cohort comprised two healthy male donors, one aged 18 to 30 and one aged 30 to 39 years. To track T-cell clones before and after primary and booster YFV17D yellow fever vaccination, bulk TCR alpha and beta repertoires were sequenced longitudinally. On the study overall, not on this receptor specifically: The secondary T-cell response was weaker than the primary response but faster, peaking on day 5 instead of day 15. Most clones expanded after primary vaccination were re-detected after the booster (96% of CD4 and roughly 85% of CD8), suggesting broad memory maintenance. A small share of clonotypes occurred in both CD4 and CD8 compartments, likely arising from convergent recombination. Computational filtering was needed because FACS-sorted repertoires could contain abundant contaminating clonotypes from the bulk population. Because the study included only two donors, the extent to which the findings can be generalized is limited.

The meaning of the sample's treatment or condition label: live attenuated yellow fever vaccine strain. At each blood-draw timepoint, two biological replicates of bulk PBMCs were obtained. A standard Ficoll-Paque protocol was used to isolate PBMCs from peripheral blood. TriZol was used to extract RNA from bulk PBMCs, from CD4 and CD8 fractions, and from dextramer-positive and dextramer-negative fractions. Inclusive of the bounding cysteine and phenylalanine, the CDR3 is 12 residues long. Only CDR3 DNA remains: 36 bases, in frame from the first base. The junction shows trimming of 6 bases on V and 2 bases on J, plus 10 bases between the germline ends. CDR1 and CDR2 are drawn from the germline V gene (reference sequence): DFQATT, SNEGSKA. In this sample, this clonotype turned up many times. The specificity of this receptor is unknown. One base away there is no much larger clone; base qualities are not given.

TCR cDNA was made using 5'RACE template switching, a step that added a universal primer site and unique molecular identifiers. Priming of cDNA synthesis was performed from both the TCR alpha and TCR beta constant segments. Library amplification used two PCR steps, and the second PCR step added sample barcodes and sequencing adapters. Sequencing of libraries was performed on Illumina HiSeq 2500 (2x100 bp) or NovaSeq (2x150 bp). The published analysis was carried out like this. MIGEC was used to demultiplex reads and collapse the reads into UMI consensus sequences, and MiXCR was used for V(D)J alignment. Vaccine-responding clonotypes were identified with edgeR using replicate PBMC samples, with FDR below 0.01 and a log2 fold change above 5 up to day 15 being required. CD4 or CD8 identity was assigned to each bulk clonotype according to whether the clonotype was present at higher abundance in the sequenced CD4 repertoire or the sequenced CD8 repertoire. The public reads were quality trimmed at Q25 with fastp and then assembled into clones with MiXCR by TCRdb, keeping productive beta chains. Rows are combined by CDR3 protein, so each entry shows the most common genes and DNA. Here the V and J calls rest on TCRdb's processing, not on the authors' analysis. For this sample there are some 400,000 distinct CDR3 sequences; roughly 6.1% appear just once. The top ten clonotypes cover 14% to 15% of the sample.

The material sequenced was PBMCs, taken 5 days after the yellow fever booster vaccination. This receptor chain uses TRBV20-1 and TRBJ1-2, and the D gene may be TRBD1, 5 bases matching. This receptor was taken from a man in his thirties or forties who received the YFV17D yellow fever vaccine. The DNA reads TGCAGTGCAAGGGACGGAAACTATGGCTACACCTTC. Protein translation: CSARDGNYGYTF.